This is a list of T cell receptor beta chains from one sample in a study of brain T cells in children with intractable seizures. The assay was immunoSEQ multiplex PCR, and TCRdb's table has in-frame clones only and misses some. Here the sample spans around 5,200 clones, approximately 90% being singletons. Sequences were derived from resected brain tissue, sampled at surgery. These receptors all stem from a boy under three years old with focal cortical dysplasia and intractable seizures. Each CDR3 is given with its conserved first and last residue. The D gene is left open where the match is weak. Part of the rows lack a size; the others show once, few, many or a class for expanded clones.

TRBV5-1,TRBJ2-1,TRBD1,NA,TGCGCCAGCAGCTACATCCCGGGACAGCTTTCTAATGAGCAGTTCTTC,CASSYIPGQLSNEQFF
TRBV2,TRBJ1-2,TRBD1,NA,TGTGCCGTACACAGGGGGCCGGGCTATGGCTACACCTTC,CAVHRGPGYGYTF
TRBV28,TRBJ2-3,NA,NA,TGTGCCAGCAGTTTGGTTTGGTGGACAGGACTACGTAGCACAGATACGCAGTATTTT,CASSLVWWTGLRSTDTQYF
TRBV5-1,TRBJ2-2,NA,NA,TGCGCCAGCAGCTTGGGAGGAGGCCACCGGGGAGCTGTTTTT,CASSLGGGHRGAVF
TRBV6-1,TRBJ2-2,NA,once,TGTGCCAGCAGTGACGGTGACACCGGGGAGCTGTTTTTT,CASSDGDTGELFF
TRBV19,TRBJ1-4,TRBD1,once,TGTGCCAGTGGACAGGGTCGTCCCGAAAAACTGTTTTTT,CASGQGRPEKLFF
TRBV9,TRBJ2-1,TRBD2,NA,TGTGCCAGCAGCGTGACAAGGACTAGCGCTTACAATGAGCAGTTCTTC,CASSVTRTSAYNEQFF
TRBV6-1,TRBJ1-5,NA,NA,TGTGCCAGCAGTGAAGTTGGTTGGAGGGTTTATCAGCCCCAGCATTTT,CASSEVGWRVYQPQHF
TRBV7-9,TRBJ2-7,NA,NA,TGTGCCAGCAGCCCTAGACGTAGCTCCTACGAGCAGTACTTC,CASSPRRSSYEQYF
TRBV27,TRBJ1-2,NA,NA,TGTGCCAGCACTCGTGGAGGGTCGAGCTATGGCTACACCTTC,CASTRGGSSYGYTF
TRBV28,TRBJ1-3,TRBD1,NA,TGTGCCAGCAGTTTATTTTTACAGGGGCTAAGGGACACCATATATTTT,CASSLFLQGLRDTIYF
TRBV7-2,TRBJ2-7,NA,NA,TGTGCCAGCAGCTTAGGCGAGCAGTACTTC,CASSLGEQYF
TRBV2,TRBJ1-2,TRBD1,NA,TGTGCCAGCAGCGAGACAGGGATGATAGGTGGCTACACCTTC,CASSETGMIGGYTF
TRBV24-1,TRBJ2-3,NA,NA,TGTGCCACCAGTGATTTGAACAGAGCTCCCACAGATACGCAGTATTTT,CATSDLNRAPTDTQYF
TRBV27,TRBJ2-7,TRBD1,NA,TGTGCCAGCAGTTTAGCAGGGGGCTACGAGCAGTACTTC,CASSLAGGYEQYF
TRBV2,TRBJ2-2,TRBD2,NA,TGTGCCAGCAGTGAGCGGCTAGCGGGGGGGCCGGGCAACACCGGGGAGCTGTTTTTT,CASSERLAGGPGNTGELFF
TRBV5-4,TRBJ2-3,NA,NA,TGTGCCAGCAGCTGGGACAACACAGATACGCAGTATTTT,CASSWDNTDTQYF
TRBV24-1,TRBJ2-7,TRBD2,NA,TGTGCCACCAGTGATTGGGCTAGCGGCTCCTACGAGCAGTACTTC,CATSDWASGSYEQYF
TRBV12-5,TRBJ1-1,TRBD1,NA,TGTGCTAGTGGTGGGGGACAGGACGAAGCTTTCTTT,CASGGGQDEAFF
TRBV19,TRBJ2-2,NA,NA,TGTGCCAGTAGTAAGTTGAGACAGCAGAACACCGGGGAGCTGTTTTTT,CASSKLRQQNTGELFF
TRBV19,TRBJ2-2,NA,NA,TGTGCCAGTGGTAGGGGGAGCACCGGGGAGCTGTTTTTT,CASGRGSTGELFF
TRBV4-2,TRBJ2-7,TRBD1,NA,TGTGCCAGCAGCAGTCTTGGGACAGGGGAAGGCTACGAGCAGTACTTC,CASSSLGTGEGYEQYF
TRBV7-9,TRBJ2-6,NA,NA,TGTGCCAGCAGCTCAGGGTTTGGGGCCAACGTCCTGACTTTC,CASSSGFGANVLTF
TRBV6-5,TRBJ1-2,NA,NA,TGTGCCAGCAGTTACTATACGGGTCCCTCAAGGGACGGCTACACCTTC,CASSYYTGPSRDGYTF
TRBV18,TRBJ2-1,NA,NA,TGTGCCAGCTCACCACGGGCCGAAGGCTCCTACAATGAGCAGTTCTTC,CASSPRAEGSYNEQFF
TRBV12-5,TRBJ2-7,NA,NA,TGTGCTAGTGGTTTAGGGTACGAGCAGTACTTC,CASGLGYEQYF
TRBV6-9,TRBJ2-7,NA,NA,TGTGCCAGCAGTTATTCCAGGGGCTACGAGCAGTACTTC,CASSYSRGYEQYF
TRBV20-1,TRBJ1-2,NA,NA,TGCAGTGCTAGGGATGGCTACACCTTC,CSARDGYTF
TRBV7-8,TRBJ2-3,NA,NA,TGTGCCAGCAGGGACCGGAGGGGCACAGATACGCAGTATTTT,CASRDRRGTDTQYF
TRBV5-8,TRBJ1-2,TRBD1,NA,TGTGCCAGCAGCTTGAAGGGGGCACATGGCTACACCTTC,CASSLKGAHGYTF
TRBV6-1,TRBJ1-5,NA,NA,TGTGCCAGCAGTGAACGGAGCAATCAGCCCCAGCATTTT,CASSERSNQPQHF
TRBV4-2,TRBJ1-5,NA,NA,TGTGCCAGCAGCCAAGACCATTCGGCGGCCTATAGCAATCAGCCCCAGCATTTT,CASSQDHSAAYSNQPQHF
TRBV19,TRBJ2-1,NA,NA,TGTGCCAGTAGTGCCAATGTCGGGGGCTTCTCCTACAATGAGCAGTTCTTC,CASSANVGGFSYNEQFF
TRBV18,TRBJ1-1,NA,NA,TGTGCCAGCTCACCAGGGGAGGGCACTGAAGCTTTCTTT,CASSPGEGTEAFF
TRBV2,TRBJ1-2,NA,NA,TGTGCCAGCAGGGGGGCGGGTGTTACTTGGGGCTACACCTTC,CASRGAGVTWGYTF
TRBV19,TRBJ2-1,NA,NA,TGTGCCAAGAGTAGTGGTATCCCCGTAGACGGAAGAAATGAGCAGTTCTTC,CAKSSGIPVDGRNEQFF
TRBV2,TRBJ2-2,NA,NA,TGTGCCGTTCCGGGACAGAACACCGGGGAGCTGTTTTTT,CAVPGQNTGELFF
TRBV11-2,TRBJ2-7,NA,NA,TGTGCCAGCAGCTTAGTCTTCCGGCAGCCCTACGAGCAGTACTTC,CASSLVFRQPYEQYF
TRBV5-5,TRBJ2-7,NA,NA,TGTGCCAGCAGCTACTCCTACGAGCAGTACTTC,CASSYSYEQYF
TRBV15,TRBJ2-5,TRBD2,NA,TGTGCCACCAGCAGAGGGGGCGGCTTGGGAGGGGAGACCCAGTACTTC,CATSRGGGLGGETQYF
TRBV13,TRBJ2-1,NA,NA,TGTGCCAGCAGCTCACACCGGGACGGGATCTACAATGAGCAGTTCTTC,CASSSHRDGIYNEQFF
TRBV10-1,TRBJ2-1,TRBD2,NA,TGCGCCAGCCCGACTAGCGGGAGTTACAATGAGCAGTTCTTC,CASPTSGSYNEQFF
TRBV3-1/TRBV3-2,TRBJ2-5,NA,NA,TGTGCCAGCAGCCCGTTCAACTACGAGACCCAGTACTTC,CASSPFNYETQYF
TRBV6-1,TRBJ2-5,NA,NA,TGTGCCAGCAGTGAGAACAGGATCCAAGAGACCCAGTACTTC,CASSENRIQETQYF
TRBV4-2,TRBJ1-1,TRBD1,NA,TGTGCCAGCAGCCAAGAATCCGGGACAGGGGTCACTGAAGCTTTCTTT,CASSQESGTGVTEAFF
TRBV4-1,TRBJ1-1,NA,NA,TGCGCCAGCGGAGGGTTCTACACTGAAGCTTTCTTT,CASGGFYTEAFF
TRBV5-1,TRBJ1-4,NA,NA,TGCGCCAGCAGCTTACAGGGATCTGCAACTAATGAAAAACTGTTTTTT,CASSLQGSATNEKLFF
TRBV10-3,TRBJ2-6,NA,NA,TGTGCCGCCGGGACATCATACCCCAAATCTGGGGCCAACGTCCTGACTTTC,CAAGTSYPKSGANVLTF
TRBV2,TRBJ2-5,TRBD2,NA,TGTGCCAGCCGGGGACTAGCGGAGACCCAGTACTTC,CASRGLAETQYF
TRBV4-1,TRBJ2-7,NA,once,TGCGCCAGCAGGCGGGGCCCCATGACATCCTACGAGCAGTACTTC,CASRRGPMTSYEQYF
TRBV3-1/TRBV3-2,TRBJ1-1,TRBD1,NA,TGTGCCAGCAGCTTCTGGACAGGAGCGAACACTGAAGCTTTCTTT,CASSFWTGANTEAFF
TRBV10-3,TRBJ2-7,NA,NA,TGTGCCATCAGGGATGGCGGGAAAGATGGGGCCTACGAGCAGTACTTC,CAIRDGGKDGAYEQYF
TRBV11-2,TRBJ1-4,NA,NA,TGTGCCAGCAGTCTATCAGTGGGGCGAGAAAAACTGTTTTTT,CASSLSVGREKLFF
TRBV6-2/TRBV6-3,TRBJ2-5,NA,once,TGTGCCAGCAGTTACTCTCCGGTGGTGCGGGGGACCCAGTACTTC,CASSYSPVVRGTQYF
TRBV6-1,TRBJ2-7,TRBD1,NA,TGTGCCAGCAGTGACCCAGGGGGCATAGGCTCCTACGAGCAGTACTTC,CASSDPGGIGSYEQYF
TRBV5-6,TRBJ2-5,NA,NA,TGTGCCAGCAGCTTGTTCCAGGGGAAAGAGACCCAGTACTTC,CASSLFQGKETQYF
TRBV11-3,TRBJ2-1,NA,NA,TGTGCCAGCAGCTTCGGCACTTCTTCCTACAATGAGCAGTTCTTC,CASSFGTSSYNEQFF
TRBV6-5,TRBJ2-3,TRBD2,NA,TGTGCCAGCAGTAAGCGGGGGGAAGCAGATACGCAGTATTTT,CASSKRGEADTQYF
TRBV7-2,TRBJ2-1,NA,NA,TGTGCCAGCAGCTTAAACCCTGCGGGTTACAATGAGCAGTTCTTC,CASSLNPAGYNEQFF